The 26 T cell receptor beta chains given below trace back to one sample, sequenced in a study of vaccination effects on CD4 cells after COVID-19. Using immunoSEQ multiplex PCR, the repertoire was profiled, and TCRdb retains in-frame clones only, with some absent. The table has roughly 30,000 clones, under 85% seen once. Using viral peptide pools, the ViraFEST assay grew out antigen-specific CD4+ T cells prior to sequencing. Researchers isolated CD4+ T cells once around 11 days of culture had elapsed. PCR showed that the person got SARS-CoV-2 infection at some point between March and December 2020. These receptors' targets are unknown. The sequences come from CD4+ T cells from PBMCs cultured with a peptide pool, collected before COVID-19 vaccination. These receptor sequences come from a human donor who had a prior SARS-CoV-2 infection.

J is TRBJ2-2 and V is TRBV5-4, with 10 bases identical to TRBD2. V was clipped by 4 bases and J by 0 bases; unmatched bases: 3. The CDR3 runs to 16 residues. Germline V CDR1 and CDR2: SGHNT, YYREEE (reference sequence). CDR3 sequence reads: CASSTAGGPNTGELFF. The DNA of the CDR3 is TGTGCCAGCAGCACAGCGGGGGGGCCGAACACCGGGGAGCTGTTTTTT.

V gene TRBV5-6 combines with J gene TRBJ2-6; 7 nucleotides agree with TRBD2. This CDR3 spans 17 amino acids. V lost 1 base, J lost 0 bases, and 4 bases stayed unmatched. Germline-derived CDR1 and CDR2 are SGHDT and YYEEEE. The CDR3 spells CASSLSGVYSGANVLTF. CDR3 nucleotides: TGTGCCAGCAGCTTGAGCGGGGTCTACTCTGGGGCCAACGTCCTGACTTTC.

As DNA, the CDR3 is TGTGCCAGCAGCCAACTCGACAGGGGCCGAGGTGGCTACACCTTC. Translation gives CASSQLDRGRGGYTF. The chain links TRBV3-1 (or the pseudogene TRBV3-2) to TRBJ1-2, with 8 bases matching TRBD1. Germline V CDR1 and CDR2: LGHDT, YNNKEL (reference sequence). Unmatched junction bases numbered 9, after V lost 2 bases and J lost 7 bases. CDR3 length: 15 amino acids.

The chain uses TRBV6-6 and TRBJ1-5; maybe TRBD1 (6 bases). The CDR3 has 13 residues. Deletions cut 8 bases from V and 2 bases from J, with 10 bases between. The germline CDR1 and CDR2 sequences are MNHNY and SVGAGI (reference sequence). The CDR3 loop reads CASEQGGNQPQHF. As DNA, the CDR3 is TGTGCCAGCGAACAGGGAGGCAATCAGCCCCAGCATTTT.

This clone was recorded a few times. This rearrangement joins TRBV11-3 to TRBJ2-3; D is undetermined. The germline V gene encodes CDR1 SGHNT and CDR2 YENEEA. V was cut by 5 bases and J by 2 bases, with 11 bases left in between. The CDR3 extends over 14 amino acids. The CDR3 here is CASSLMADTDTQYF. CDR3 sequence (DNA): TGTGCCAGCAGCCTGATGGCGGACACAGATACGCAGTATTTT.

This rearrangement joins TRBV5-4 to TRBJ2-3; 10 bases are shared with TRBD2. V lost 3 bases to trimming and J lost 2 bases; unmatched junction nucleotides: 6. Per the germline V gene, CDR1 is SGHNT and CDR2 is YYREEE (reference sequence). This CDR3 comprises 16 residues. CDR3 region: CASSSGLAVYTDTQYF. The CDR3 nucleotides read TGTGCCAGCAGCTCCGGACTAGCGGTTTACACAGATACGCAGTATTTT.

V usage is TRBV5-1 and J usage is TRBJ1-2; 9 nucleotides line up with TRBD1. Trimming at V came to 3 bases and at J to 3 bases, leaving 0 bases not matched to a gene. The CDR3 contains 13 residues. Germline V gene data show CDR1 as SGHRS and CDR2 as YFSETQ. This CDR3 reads CASSWDRDYGYTF. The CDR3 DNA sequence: TGCGCCAGCAGCTGGGACAGGGACTATGGCTACACCTTC.

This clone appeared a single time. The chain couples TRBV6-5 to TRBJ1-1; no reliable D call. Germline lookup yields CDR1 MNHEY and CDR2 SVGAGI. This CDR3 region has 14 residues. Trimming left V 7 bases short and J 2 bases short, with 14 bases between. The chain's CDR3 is CASIPGRGNTEAFF. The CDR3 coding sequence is TGTGCCAGCATTCCCGGACGGGGAAACACTGAAGCTTTCTTT.

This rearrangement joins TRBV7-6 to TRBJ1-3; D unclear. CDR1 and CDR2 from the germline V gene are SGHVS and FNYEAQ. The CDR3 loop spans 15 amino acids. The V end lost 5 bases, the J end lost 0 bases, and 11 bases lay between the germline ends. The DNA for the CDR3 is TGTGCCAGCAGCCAGGACGGGGACTCTGGAAACACCATATATTTT. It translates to CASSQDGDSGNTIYF.

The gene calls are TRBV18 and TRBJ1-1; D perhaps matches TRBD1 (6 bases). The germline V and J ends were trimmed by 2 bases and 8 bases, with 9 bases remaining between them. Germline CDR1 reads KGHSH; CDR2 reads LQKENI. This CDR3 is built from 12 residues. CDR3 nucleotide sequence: TGTGCCAGCTCACCAAGCAGGGGAGAAGCTTTCTTT. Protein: CASSPSRGEAFF.

CDR3 in DNA: TGTGCCAGCAGCTTCTTAGCGATATCGGGGGATGATACCTACGAGCAGTACTTC. This sequence encodes CASSFLAISGDDTYEQYF. The gene calls are TRBV7-2 and TRBJ2-7; D perhaps matches TRBD2 (6 bases). Per germline, CDR1 SGHTA and CDR2 FQGNSA. Trimming left V 3 bases short and J 2 bases short, with 23 bases between. The CDR3 spans 18 residues.

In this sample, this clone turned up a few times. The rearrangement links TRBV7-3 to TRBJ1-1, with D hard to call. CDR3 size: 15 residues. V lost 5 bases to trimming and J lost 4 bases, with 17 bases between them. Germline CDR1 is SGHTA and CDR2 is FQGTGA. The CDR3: CASSPLTVVGTEAFF. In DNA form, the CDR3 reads TGTGCCAGCAGCCCGCTGACGGTTGTGGGCACTGAAGCTTTCTTT.

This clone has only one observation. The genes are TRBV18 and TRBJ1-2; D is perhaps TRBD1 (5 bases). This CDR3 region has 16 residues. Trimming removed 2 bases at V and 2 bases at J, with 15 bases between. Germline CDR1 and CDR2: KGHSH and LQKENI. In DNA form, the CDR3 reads TGTGCCAGCTCACCATCCCCAGGGCTGCGAAACTATGGCTACACCTTC. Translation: CASSPSPGLRNYGYTF. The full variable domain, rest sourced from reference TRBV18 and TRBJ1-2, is NAGVMQNPRHLVRRRGQEARLRCSPMKGHSHVYWYRQLPEEGLKFMVYLQKENIIDESGMPKERFSAEFPKEGPSILRIQQVVRGDSAAYFCASSPSPGLRNYGYTFGSGTRLTVV.

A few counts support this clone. This CDR3 is CASSLGPLGTREQYF. DNA of the CDR3: TGTGCCAGCAGCTTAGGGCCCCTCGGGACGAGGGAGCAGTACTTC. The chain combines TRBV7-2 with TRBJ2-7; TRBD1 or TRBD2 may be the D gene (5 bases each). The V end lost 1 base, the J end lost 7 bases, and 17 bases lay between the germline ends. CDR1 SGHTA and CDR2 FQGNSA come from the germline V gene. CDR3 length equals 15 residues.

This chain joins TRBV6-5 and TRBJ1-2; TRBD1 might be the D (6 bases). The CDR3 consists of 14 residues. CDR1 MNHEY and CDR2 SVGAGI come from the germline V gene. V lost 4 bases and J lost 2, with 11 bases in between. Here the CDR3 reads CASSFRQENYGYTF. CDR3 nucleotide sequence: TGTGCCAGCAGTTTCAGACAGGAAAACTATGGCTACACCTTC.

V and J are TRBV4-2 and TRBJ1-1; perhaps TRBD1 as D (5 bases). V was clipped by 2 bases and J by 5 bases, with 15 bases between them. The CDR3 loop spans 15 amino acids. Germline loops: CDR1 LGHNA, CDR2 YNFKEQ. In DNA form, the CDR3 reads TGTGCCAGCAGCCAATTTGAGCCAGGGCGTACTGAAGCTTTCTTT. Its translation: CASSQFEPGRTEAFF.

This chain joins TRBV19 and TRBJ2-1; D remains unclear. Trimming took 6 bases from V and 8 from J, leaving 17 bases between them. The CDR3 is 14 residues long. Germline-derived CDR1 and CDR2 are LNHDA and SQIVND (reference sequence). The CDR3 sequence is CASRDDPTLDEQFF. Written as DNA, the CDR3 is TGTGCCAGTAGGGACGACCCTACCCTCGATGAGCAGTTCTTC.

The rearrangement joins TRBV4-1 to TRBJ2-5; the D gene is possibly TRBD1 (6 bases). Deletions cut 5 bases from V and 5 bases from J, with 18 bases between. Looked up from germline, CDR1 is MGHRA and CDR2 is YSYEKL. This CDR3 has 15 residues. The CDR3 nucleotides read TGCGCCAGCAGCTCGGCCGGCGCCCAGGGGGAGACCCAGTACTTC. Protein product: CASSSAGAQGETQYF.

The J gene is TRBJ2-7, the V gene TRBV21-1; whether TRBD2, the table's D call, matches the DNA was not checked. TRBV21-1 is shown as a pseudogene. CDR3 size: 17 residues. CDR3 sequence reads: CASSKGGSPVSSYEQYF. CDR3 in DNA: TGTGCCAGCAGCAAAGGTGGTTCGCCGGTGAGCTCCTACGAGCAGTACTTC.

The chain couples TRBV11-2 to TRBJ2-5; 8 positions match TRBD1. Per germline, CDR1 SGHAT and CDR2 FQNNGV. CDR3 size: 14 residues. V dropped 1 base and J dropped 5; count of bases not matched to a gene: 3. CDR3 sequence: CASSLAGGGETQYF. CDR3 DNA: TGTGCCAGCAGCTTAGCAGGGGGCGGGGAGACCCAGTACTTC.

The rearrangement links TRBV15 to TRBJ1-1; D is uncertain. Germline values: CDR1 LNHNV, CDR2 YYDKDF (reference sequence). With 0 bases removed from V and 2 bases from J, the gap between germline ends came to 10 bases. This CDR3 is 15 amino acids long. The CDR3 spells CATSRDQRENTEAFF. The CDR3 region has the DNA TGTGCCACCAGCAGAGATCAAAGAGAAAACACTGAAGCTTTCTTT.

The DNA of the CDR3 is TGTGCCAGCAGGCCTCTACAGGGTAGGGCTCTCACAGATACGCAGTATTTT. It yields the protein CASRPLQGRALTDTQYF. V and J are TRBV25-1 and TRBJ2-3; a possible D gene is TRBD1 (6 bases). V lost 6 bases to trimming and J lost 2 bases, with 21 bases between them. The CDR3 is 17 amino acids. Germline V gene lookup returns CDR1 MGHDK and CDR2 SYGVNS.

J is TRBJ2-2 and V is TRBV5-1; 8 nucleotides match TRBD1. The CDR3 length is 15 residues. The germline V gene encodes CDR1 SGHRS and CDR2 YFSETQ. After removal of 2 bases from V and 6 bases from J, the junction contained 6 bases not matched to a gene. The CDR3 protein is CASSFDRGQAGELFF. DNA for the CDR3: TGCGCCAGCAGCTTCGACAGGGGACAGGCCGGGGAGCTGTTTTTT.

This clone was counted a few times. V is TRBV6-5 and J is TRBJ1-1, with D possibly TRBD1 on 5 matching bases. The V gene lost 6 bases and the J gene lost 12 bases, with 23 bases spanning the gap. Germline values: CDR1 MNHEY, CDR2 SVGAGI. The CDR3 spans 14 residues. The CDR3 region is CASSSPGALKPTFF. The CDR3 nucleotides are TGTGCCAGCAGCTCTCCCGGGGCCCTGAAGCCTACTTTCTTT.

CDR3 nucleotides: TGTGCCAGCAGTCGAACAGGGGGACTGGGCGAGCAGTACTTC. Amino acid sequence: CASSRTGGLGEQYF. V is TRBV6-5 and J is TRBJ2-7, with TRBD1 matching over 8 bases. Germline CDR1 and CDR2: MNHEY and SVGAGI. With 5 bases clipped from V and 6 bases from J, the junction kept 9 bases outside the gene matches. The CDR3 is 14 amino acids.

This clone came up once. CDR3 in DNA: TGTGCCAGCTCACCAATTTCTCTACTAGCGGGGTTATCCTACGAGCAGTACTTC. Translated, it gives CASSPISLLAGLSYEQYF. The chain links TRBV18 to TRBJ2-7; 10 bases line up with TRBD2. The CDR3 has 18 amino acids. CDR1 is KGHSH and CDR2 is LQKENI in the germline V gene. Unmatched junction bases numbered 11, after V lost 2 bases and J lost 1 base.